What follows describes a single TCR beta chain. Germline V gene data show CDR1 as SGHAT and CDR2 as FQDESV (reference sequence). J gave up 7 bases and V 6 bases, and 9 bases lay outside the gene matches. This CDR3 is 14 amino acids long. This entry comes from a study of CDR3 diversity in severe acne. TCRdb processed the PCR reads anew with MiXCR; each CDR3 protein has one entry. The sample gives around 83,000 distinct CDR3 sequences, around 50% of which show up once; roughly 12% is in the top ten. The chain employs TRBV11-1 and TRBJ2-1; TRBD2 aligns across 7 bases. The clonotype was recovered from a male donor with severe acne vulgaris. Sequenced material: blood. DNA of the CDR3: TGTGCCAGCAGAGGGCTAGCGGCTGTGAATGAGCAGTTCTTC. It is translated as CASRGLAAVNEQFF.